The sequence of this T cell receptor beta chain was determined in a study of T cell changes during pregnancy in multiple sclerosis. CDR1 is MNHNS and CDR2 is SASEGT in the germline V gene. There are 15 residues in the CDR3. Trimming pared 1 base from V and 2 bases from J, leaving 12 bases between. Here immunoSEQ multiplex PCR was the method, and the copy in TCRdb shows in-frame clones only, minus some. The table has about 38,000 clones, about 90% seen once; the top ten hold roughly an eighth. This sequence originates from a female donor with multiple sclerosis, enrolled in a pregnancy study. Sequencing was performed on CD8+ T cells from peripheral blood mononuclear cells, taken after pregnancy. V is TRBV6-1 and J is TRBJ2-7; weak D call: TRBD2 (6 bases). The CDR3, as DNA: TGTGCCAGCAGTGAAGTGAGCGGGTACACCTACGAGCAGTACTTC. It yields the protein CASSEVSGYTYEQYF.